The TCR beta chain under discussion was sequenced for a study of identical twins. Overall study findings and caveats: There was more out-of-frame TCR alpha sharing in monozygotic twins than models estimated. Within beta out-of-frame sequences, the excess sharing observed between twins was weaker.

Each cDNA held unique molecular identifiers, and template switching gave it a universal primer site. TCRdb reanalysed the 5' RACE reads using MiXCR and keeps one entry per CDR3 protein. The data hold 500,000 or so distinct CDR3 sequences, with 12% to 15% observed a single time. This clonotype occurred a few times. What it binds is not known. This CDR3 region has 17 residues. The V gene lost 5 bases and the J gene lost 5 bases, with 25 bases spanning the gap. The germline gives CDR1 SGHTA, CDR2 FQGNSA. No donor was unhealthy or non-Caucasian. These same data were also listed under a study on yellow fever vaccine responses in identical twins.

The genes are TRBV7-2 and TRBJ2-7, with D perhaps TRBD1 (6 bases). This sequence was found in a woman under 30 in good health. The sequencing input was CD4+ T cells sorted from blood. The DNA of the CDR3 is TGTGCCAGCAGCCGACCGAATACAGGGACCCAAGGACACGAGCAGTACTTC. The encoded protein is CASSRPNTGTQGHEQYF.